This TCR beta chain was profiled in a study of T cells in Graves' hyperthyroidism and ophthalmopathy. Thyroid ultrasound, orbital computed tomography, clinical symptoms, and serum thyroxine and TRAb underpinned diagnoses. The source material, RNA transcripts, was used to amplify TCR beta CDR3 regions. The HTBI set primed first-round TCR CDR3 RT-PCR. TCRdb fed the multiplex PCR reads into MiXCR, producing one record per CDR3 protein. Among fewer than 450,000 distinct CDR3 sequences listed, 17% were seen once. Broader study findings: Ophthalmopathy prediction by the model preceded onset by a median roughly 6 months. Ophthalmopathy was distinguished from stable hyperthyroidism by 13 V-J signatures.

This clonotype occurred many times. The antigen remains unidentified. The source of this sequence is a woman in her thirties with Graves' hyperthyroidism that later progressed to Graves' ophthalmopathy. Sequences were obtained from blood.

CDR3 coding DNA: TGTGCCAGCAGTTACCAGGCAGGGAAATACACTGAAGCTTTCTTT. Amino acid sequence: CASSYQAGKYTEAFF. V and J are TRBV6-5 and TRBJ1-1; a possible D gene is TRBD1 (5 bases). Germline CDR1 reads MNHEY; CDR2 reads SVGAGI. The CDR3 extends over 15 amino acids. Trimming pared 2 bases from V and 3 bases from J, leaving 13 bases between.